The rows below give T cell receptor beta chains drawn from one sample of a study of spatial heterogeneity in lung cancer. TCRdb re-called the 5' RACE reads with MiXCR, one entry per CDR3 protein. The table lists roughly 39,000 distinct CDR3 sequences, around 7.1% of them singletons. Sequenced material: PBMCs, taken at surgery. The source of these receptors is a female donor with early-stage non-small cell lung cancer. CDR3s include the opening cysteine and the closing phenylalanine or tryptophan. The D gene is left open where the match is weak. The size entry is marked missing in some rows and otherwise reads once, few, many or a size class.

NA,TRBD2,TRBJ2-1,TRBV7-2,CASSLYSGGGQSQFF,TGTGCCAGCAGCCTCTATAGCGGGGGTGGGCAGTCGCAGTTCTTC
NA,NA,TRBJ2-7,TRBV10-1,CASLIPYEQYF,TGCGCCAGCCTAATCCCCTACGAGCAGTACTTC
few,NA,TRBJ1-1,TRBV6-1,CASSDGTEAFF,TGTGCCAGCAGTGACGGGACTGAAGCTTTCTTT
few,NA,TRBJ1-2,TRBV7-9,CASSRTSAYGYTF,TGTGCCAGCAGCCGGACTTCCGCGTATGGCTACACCTTC
few,NA,TRBJ2-2,TRBV5-1,CASSLERVDTGELFF,TGCGCCAGCAGCTTGGAGAGGGTTGACACCGGGGAGCTGTTTTTT
few,NA,TRBJ2-2,TRBV7-3,CASSLGKNTGELFF,TGTGCCAGCAGCTTAGGGAAGAACACCGGGGAGCTGTTTTTT
NA,NA,TRBJ2-7,TRBV6-5,CASSYLKEVGRNEQYF,TGTGCCAGCAGTTACCTTAAGGAGGTGGGGCGGAACGAGCAGTACTTC
NA,NA,TRBJ1-3,TRBV7-9,CASSPTEVPVSIYF,TGTGCCAGCAGCCCCACGGAGGTTCCCGTGTCCATATATTTT
NA,NA,TRBJ1-2,TRBV29-1,CSVARQGPYGYTF,TGCAGCGTTGCTCGTCAGGGGCCCTATGGCTACACCTTC
NA,NA,TRBJ2-1,TRBV6-5,CASRITGKDEQFF,TGTGCCAGCAGGATCACAGGGAAGGATGAGCAGTTCTTC
many,NA,TRBJ2-7,TRBV11-2,CASSPVIGQYF,TGTGCCAGCAGCCCCGTAATCGGGCAGTACTTC
few,NA,TRBJ1-4,TRBV20-1,CSARDATNEKLFF,TGCAGTGCTAGAGATGCAACTAATGAAAAACTGTTTTTT
many,TRBD2,TRBJ2-2,TRBV12-3/TRBV12-4,CASSPPRGGSPGELFF,TGTGCCAGCAGCCCCCCGCGGGGGGGGTCCCCCGGGGAGCTGTTTTTT
many,TRBD2,TRBJ2-2,TRBV12-3/TRBV12-4,CASRRTSGVTGELFF,TGTGCCAGCAGACGGACTAGCGGGGTCACCGGGGAGCTGTTTTTT
many,TRBD2,TRBJ2-2,TRBV6-2/TRBV6-3,CASSYRTSGELFF,TGTGCCAGCAGTTACCGGACTAGCGGGGAGCTGTTTTTT
NA,NA,TRBJ2-7,TRBV5-1,CASSLEARGPYEQYF,TGCGCCAGCAGCTTGGAGGCCAGGGGTCCCTACGAGCAGTACTTC
many,NA,TRBJ1-5,TRBV6-5,CASSRGPESPQHF,TGTGCCAGCAGTCGGGGGCCGGAGTCCCCCCAGCATTTT
many,TRBD2,TRBJ2-5,TRBV5-1,CASSLSSGASQETQYF,TGCGCCAGCAGCTTGTCTAGCGGGGCTTCACAAGAGACCCAGTACTTC
many,NA,TRBJ2-5,TRBV6-6,CASSYSRGSQETQYF,TGTGCCAGCAGTTACTCTAGGGGAAGTCAAGAGACCCAGTACTTC
few,TRBD1,TRBJ1-6,TRBV7-2,CASSLARIRTGVLFYNSPLHF,TGTGCCAGCAGCTTAGCGAGGATCAGAACAGGGGTCCTTTTCTACAATTCACCCCTCCACTTT
NA,TRBD2,TRBJ2-3,TRBV20-1,CRASLRTSGLLSTDTQYF,TGCAGAGCTAGTTTACGGACTAGCGGCTTACTGAGCACAGATACGCAGTATTTT
many,TRBD1,TRBJ1-2,TRBV12-3/TRBV12-4,CASVPGQGARPFGYTF,TGTGCCAGCGTCCCGGGACAGGGGGCGCGACCCTTTGGCTACACCTTC
few,TRBD2,TRBJ2-5,TRBV19,CASSHYGREETQYF,TGTGCCAGTAGCCATTACGGGAGGGAAGAGACCCAGTACTTC
few,NA,TRBJ2-1,TRBV15,CATSRSTTAYNEQFF,TGTGCCACCAGCAGATCGACTACAGCCTACAATGAGCAGTTCTTC
many,TRBD1,TRBJ2-7,TRBV6-5,CASGQGSYEQYF,TGTGCCAGCGGACAGGGTTCCTACGAGCAGTACTTC
many,TRBD2,TRBJ2-1,TRBV5-1,CASSLTSGGNNEQFF,TGCGCCAGCAGCTTGACTAGCGGGGGGAACAATGAGCAGTTCTTC
few,NA,TRBJ1-2,TRBV20-1,CSARVALREQSPLTF,TGCAGTGCTAGGGTGGCTCTCCGGGAGCAGAGCCCGCTCACCTTC
NA,NA,TRBJ2-7,TRBV5-1,CASSWGVSYEQYF,TGCGCCAGCAGCTGGGGGGTCTCCTACGAGCAGTACTTC
NA,NA,TRBJ2-1,TRBV6-4,CASSDNGRYNEQFF,TGTGCCAGCAGTGACAACGGGCGGTACAATGAGCAGTTCTTC
few,NA,TRBJ1-5,TRBV28,CASSLGTPYSNQPQHF,TGTGCCAGCAGTTTGGGGACACCTTATAGCAATCAGCCCCAGCATTTT
few,NA,TRBJ1-6,TRBV6-5,CASSYVQGVGNSPLHF,TGTGCCAGCAGTTACGTACAGGGAGTTGGGAATTCACCCCTCCACTTT
many,TRBD1,TRBJ1-2,TRBV3-1,CASSRTGEANYGYTF,TGTGCCAGCAGCCGGACAGGGGAGGCTAACTATGGCTACACCTTC
many,NA,TRBJ2-5,TRBV5-1,CASSVGQFQETQYF,TGCGCCAGCAGTGTTGGACAGTTCCAAGAGACCCAGTACTTC
few,NA,TRBJ1-2,TRBV6-6,CASSPGPFYGYTF,TGTGCCAGCAGTCCGGGACCTTTCTATGGCTACACCTTC
many,NA,TRBJ2-7,TRBV20-1,CSARDPNRYEQYF,TGCAGTGCTAGAGATCCCAACCGGTACGAGCAGTACTTC
few,TRBD2,TRBJ2-2,TRBV20-1,CSASIGTRGTGELFF,TGCAGTGCTTCTATCGGGACTAGGGGGACCGGGGAGCTGTTTTTT
few,TRBD2,TRBJ2-7,TRBV20-1,CGARQSGRAAYEQYF,TGCGGTGCTAGGCAGAGCGGGAGAGCGGCCTACGAGCAGTACTTC
many,NA,TRBJ2-1,TRBV3-1,CASSQGAPGGLKTYNEQFF,TGTGCCAGCAGCCAAGGGGCCCCTGGCGGGCTTAAAACTTACAATGAGCAGTTCTTC
few,NA,TRBJ2-3,TRBV6-5,CASSPPRGREDTQYF,TGTGCCAGCAGTCCGCCTCGGGGGAGAGAAGATACGCAGTATTTT
many,NA,TRBJ2-3,TRBV5-1,CASSLSWGTRDTQYF,TGCGCCAGCAGCTTGTCTTGGGGGACCAGGGATACGCAGTATTTT
few,TRBD2,TRBJ2-3,TRBV29-1,CSVEVLDKWTGGTDTQYF,TGCAGCGTTGAAGTTTTGGATAAATGGACCGGGGGGACAGATACGCAGTATTTT